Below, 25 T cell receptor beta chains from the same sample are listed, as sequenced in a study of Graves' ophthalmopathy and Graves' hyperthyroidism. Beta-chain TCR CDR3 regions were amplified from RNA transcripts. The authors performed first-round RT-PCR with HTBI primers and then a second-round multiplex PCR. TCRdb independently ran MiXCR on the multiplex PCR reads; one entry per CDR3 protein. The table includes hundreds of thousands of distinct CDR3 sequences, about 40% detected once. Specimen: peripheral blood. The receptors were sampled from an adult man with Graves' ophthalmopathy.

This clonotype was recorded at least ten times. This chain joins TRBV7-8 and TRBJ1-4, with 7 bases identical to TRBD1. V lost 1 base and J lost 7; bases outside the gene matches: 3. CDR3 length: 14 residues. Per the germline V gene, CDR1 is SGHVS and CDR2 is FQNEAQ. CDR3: CASSLDRGSEKLFF. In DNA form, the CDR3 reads TGTGCCAGCAGCTTAGACAGGGGAAGTGAAAAACTGTTTTTT. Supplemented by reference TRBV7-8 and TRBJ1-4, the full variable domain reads GAGVSQSPRYKVAKRGQDVALRCDPISGHVSLFWYQQALGQGPEFLTYFQNEAQLDKSGLPSDRFFAERPEGSVSTLKIQRTQQEDSAVYLCASSLDRGSEKLFFGSGTQLSVL.

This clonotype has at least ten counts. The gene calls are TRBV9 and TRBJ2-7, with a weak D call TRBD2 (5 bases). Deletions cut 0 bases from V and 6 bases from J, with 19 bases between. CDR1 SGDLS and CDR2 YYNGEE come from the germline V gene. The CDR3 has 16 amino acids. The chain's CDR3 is CASSVDPEAATFEQYF. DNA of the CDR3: TGTGCCAGCAGCGTAGATCCCGAAGCGGCAACGTTCGAGCAGTACTTC.

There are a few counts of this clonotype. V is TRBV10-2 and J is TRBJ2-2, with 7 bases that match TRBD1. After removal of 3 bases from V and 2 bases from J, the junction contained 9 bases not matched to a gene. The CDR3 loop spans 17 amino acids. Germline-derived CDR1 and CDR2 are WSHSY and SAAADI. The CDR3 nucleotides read TGCGCCAGCAGTGAACCCCGCGACAGGGACAACACCGGGGAGCTGTTTTTT. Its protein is CASSEPRDRDNTGELFF.

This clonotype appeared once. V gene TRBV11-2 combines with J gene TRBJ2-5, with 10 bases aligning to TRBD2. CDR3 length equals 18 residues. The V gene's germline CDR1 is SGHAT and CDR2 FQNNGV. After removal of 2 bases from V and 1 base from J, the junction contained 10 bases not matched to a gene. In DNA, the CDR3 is TGTGCCAGCAGCTTACCCGGACTAGCGGAGGGATCCCAAGAGACCCAGTACTTC. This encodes CASSLPGLAEGSQETQYF.

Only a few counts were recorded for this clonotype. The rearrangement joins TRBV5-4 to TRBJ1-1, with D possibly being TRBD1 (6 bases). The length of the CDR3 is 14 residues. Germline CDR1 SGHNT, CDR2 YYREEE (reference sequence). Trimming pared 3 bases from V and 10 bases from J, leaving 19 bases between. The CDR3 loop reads CASSSKGGGFGAFF. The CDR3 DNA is TGTGCCAGCAGCTCGAAAGGGGGGGGGTTTGGAGCTTTCTTT.

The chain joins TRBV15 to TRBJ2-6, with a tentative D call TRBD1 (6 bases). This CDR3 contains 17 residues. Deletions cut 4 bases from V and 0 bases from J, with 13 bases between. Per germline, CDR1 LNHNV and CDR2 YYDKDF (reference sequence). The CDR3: CATSTPGRGSGANVLTF. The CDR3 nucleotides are TGTGCCACCAGCACCCCGGGCAGGGGCTCTGGGGCCAACGTCCTGACTTTC. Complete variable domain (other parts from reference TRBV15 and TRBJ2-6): DAMVIQNPRYQVTQFGKPVTLSCSQTLNHNVMYWYQQKSSQAPKLLFHYYDKDFNNEADTPDNFQSRRPNTSFCFLDIRSPGLGDTAMYLCATSTPGRGSGANVLTFGAGSRLTVL.

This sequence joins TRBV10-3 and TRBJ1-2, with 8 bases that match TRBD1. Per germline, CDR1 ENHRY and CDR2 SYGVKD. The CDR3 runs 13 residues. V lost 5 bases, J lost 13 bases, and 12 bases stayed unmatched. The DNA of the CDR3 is TGTGCCATCAGTCGGGGACAGGTCTTCTATGGCACCTTC. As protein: CAISRGQVFYGTF.

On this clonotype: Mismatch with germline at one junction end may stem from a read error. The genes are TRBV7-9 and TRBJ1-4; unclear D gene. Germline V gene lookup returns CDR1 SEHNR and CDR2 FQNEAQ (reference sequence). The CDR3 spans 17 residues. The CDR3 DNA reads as TGCGCCAGCAGCCAAGGGTTGGCAGCCGGGCTAAATGAAAAACTGTTTTTT. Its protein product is CASSQGLAAGLNEKLFF.

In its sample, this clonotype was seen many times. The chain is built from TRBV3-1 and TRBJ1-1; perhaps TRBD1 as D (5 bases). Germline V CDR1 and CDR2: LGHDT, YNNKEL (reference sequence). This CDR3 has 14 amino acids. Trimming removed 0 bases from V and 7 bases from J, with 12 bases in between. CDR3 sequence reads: CASSQEILDSEAFF. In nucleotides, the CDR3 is TGTGCCAGCAGCCAAGAGATCCTCGACAGTGAAGCTTTCTTT.

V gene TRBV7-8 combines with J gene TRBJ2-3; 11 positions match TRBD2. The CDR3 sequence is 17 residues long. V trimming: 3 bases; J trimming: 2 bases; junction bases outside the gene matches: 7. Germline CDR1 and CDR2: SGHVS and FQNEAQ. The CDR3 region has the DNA TGTGCCAGCAGCTTCGTACTAGCGGGGGCCCACACAGATACGCAGTATTTT. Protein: CASSFVLAGAHTDTQYF. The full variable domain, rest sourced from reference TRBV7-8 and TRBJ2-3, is GAGVSQSPRYKVAKRGQDVALRCDPISGHVSLFWYQQALGQGPEFLTYFQNEAQLDKSGLPSDRFFAERPEGSVSTLKIQRTQQEDSAVYLCASSFVLAGAHTDTQYFGPGTRLTVL.

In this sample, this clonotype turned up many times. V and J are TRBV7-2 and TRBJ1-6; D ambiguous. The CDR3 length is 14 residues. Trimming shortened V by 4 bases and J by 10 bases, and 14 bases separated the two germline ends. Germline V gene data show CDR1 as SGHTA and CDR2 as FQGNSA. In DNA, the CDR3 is TGTGCCAGCAGCTCCCTGGACGGGCAATCACCCCTCCACTTT. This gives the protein CASSSLDGQSPLHF.

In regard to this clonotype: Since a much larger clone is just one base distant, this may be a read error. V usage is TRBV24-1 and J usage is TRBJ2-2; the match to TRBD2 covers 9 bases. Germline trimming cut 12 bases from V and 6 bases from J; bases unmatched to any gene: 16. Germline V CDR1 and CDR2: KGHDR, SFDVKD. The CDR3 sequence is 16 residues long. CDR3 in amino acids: CALETGTSNNAGELFF. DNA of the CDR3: TGTGCCCTTGAAACCGGGACTAGCAACAACGCCGGGGAGCTGTTTTTT.

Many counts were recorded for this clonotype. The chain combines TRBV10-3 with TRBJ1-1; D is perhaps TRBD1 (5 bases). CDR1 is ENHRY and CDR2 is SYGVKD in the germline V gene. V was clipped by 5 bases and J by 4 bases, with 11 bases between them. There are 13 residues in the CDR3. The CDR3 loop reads CAISRGEGTEAFF. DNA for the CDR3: TGTGCCATCAGTAGGGGCGAGGGCACTGAAGCTTTCTTT.

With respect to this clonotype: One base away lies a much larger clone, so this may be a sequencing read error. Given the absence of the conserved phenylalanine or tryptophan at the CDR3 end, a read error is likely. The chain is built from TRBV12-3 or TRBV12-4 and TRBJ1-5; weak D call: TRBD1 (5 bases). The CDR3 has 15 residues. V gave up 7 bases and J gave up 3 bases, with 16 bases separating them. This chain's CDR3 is CASTPTGQYNQPQHL. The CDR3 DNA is TGTGCCAGCACCCCCACGGGGCAGTACAATCAGCCCCAGCATTTG.

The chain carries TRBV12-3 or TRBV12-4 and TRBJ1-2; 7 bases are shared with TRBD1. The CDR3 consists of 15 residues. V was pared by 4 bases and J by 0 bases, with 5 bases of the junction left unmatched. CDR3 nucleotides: TGTGCCAGCAGTTCACAGGGGAGCCCTAACTATGGCTACACCTTC. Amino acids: CASSSQGSPNYGYTF.

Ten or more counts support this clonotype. The CDR3 nucleotides are TGTGCCAGCAGCTTAGGGGGGGCTTCGTCGGAGACCCAGTACTTC. Translating gives CASSLGGASSETQYF. The chain employs TRBV5-4 and TRBJ2-5; D possibly corresponds to TRBD2 (7 bases). Trimming took 2 bases from V and 5 from J, leaving 16 bases between them. Looked up from germline, CDR1 is SGHNT and CDR2 is YYREEE (reference sequence). The CDR3 is made up of 15 amino acids. The variable domain in full, with the rest retrieved from reference TRBV5-4 and TRBJ2-5, is ETGVTQSPTHLIKTRGQQVTLRCSSQSGHNTVSWYQQALGQGPQFIFQYYREEENGRGNFPPRFSGLQFPNYSSELNVNALELDDSALYLCASSLGGASSETQYFGPGTRLLVL.

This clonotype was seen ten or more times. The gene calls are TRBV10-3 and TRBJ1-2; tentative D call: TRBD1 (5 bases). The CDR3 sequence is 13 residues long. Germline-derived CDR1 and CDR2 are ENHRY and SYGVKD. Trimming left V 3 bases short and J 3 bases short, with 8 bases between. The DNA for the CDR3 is TGTGCCATCAGTGACGAAGGGGACTATGGCTACACCTTC. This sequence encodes CAISDEGDYGYTF.

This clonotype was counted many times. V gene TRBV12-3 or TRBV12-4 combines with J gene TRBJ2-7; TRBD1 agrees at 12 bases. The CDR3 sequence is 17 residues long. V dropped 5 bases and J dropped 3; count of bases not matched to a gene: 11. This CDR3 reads CASSPDAGQGAHYEQYF. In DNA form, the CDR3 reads TGTGCCAGCAGTCCTGATGCGGGACAGGGGGCTCACTACGAGCAGTACTTC.

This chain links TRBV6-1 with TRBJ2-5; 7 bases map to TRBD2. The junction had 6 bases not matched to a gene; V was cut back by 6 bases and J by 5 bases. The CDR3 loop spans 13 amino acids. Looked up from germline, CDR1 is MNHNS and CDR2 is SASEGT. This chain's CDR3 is CASRISSGETQYF. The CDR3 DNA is TGTGCCAGCAGAATCTCTAGCGGTGAGACCCAGTACTTC.

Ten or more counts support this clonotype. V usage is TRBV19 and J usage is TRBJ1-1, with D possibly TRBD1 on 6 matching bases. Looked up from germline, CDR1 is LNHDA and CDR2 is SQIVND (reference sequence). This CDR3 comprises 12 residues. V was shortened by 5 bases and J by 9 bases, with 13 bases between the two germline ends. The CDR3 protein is CASSSGQWKAFF. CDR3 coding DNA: TGTGCCAGTAGTTCAGGACAGTGGAAAGCTTTCTTT.

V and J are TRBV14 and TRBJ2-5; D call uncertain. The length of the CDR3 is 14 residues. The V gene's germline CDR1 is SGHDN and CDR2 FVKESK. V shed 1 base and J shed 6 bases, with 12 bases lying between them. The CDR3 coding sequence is TGTGCCAGCAGCCAAGGTGCAAGGACGAAGACCCAGTACTTC. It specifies CASSQGARTKTQYF.

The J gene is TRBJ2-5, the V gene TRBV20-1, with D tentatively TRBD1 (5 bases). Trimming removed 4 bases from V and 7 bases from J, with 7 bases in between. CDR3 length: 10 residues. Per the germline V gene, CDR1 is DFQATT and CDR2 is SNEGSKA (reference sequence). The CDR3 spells CSAIRGTQYF. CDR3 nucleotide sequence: TGCAGTGCTATAAGGGGGACCCAGTACTTC.

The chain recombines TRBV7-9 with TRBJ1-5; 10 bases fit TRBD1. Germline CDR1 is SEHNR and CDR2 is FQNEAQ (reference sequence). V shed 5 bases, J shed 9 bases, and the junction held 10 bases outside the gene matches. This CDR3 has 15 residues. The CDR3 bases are TGTGCCAGCAGCCCGGGGACAGGGGACACCGGGCCCCAGCATTTT. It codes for CASSPGTGDTGPQHF.

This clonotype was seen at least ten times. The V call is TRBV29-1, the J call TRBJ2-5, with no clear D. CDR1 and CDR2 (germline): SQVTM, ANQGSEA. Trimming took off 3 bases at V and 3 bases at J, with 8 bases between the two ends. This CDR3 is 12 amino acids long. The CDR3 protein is CSVEGRKETQYF. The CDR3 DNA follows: TGCAGCGTTGAGGGTCGTAAAGAGACCCAGTACTTC.

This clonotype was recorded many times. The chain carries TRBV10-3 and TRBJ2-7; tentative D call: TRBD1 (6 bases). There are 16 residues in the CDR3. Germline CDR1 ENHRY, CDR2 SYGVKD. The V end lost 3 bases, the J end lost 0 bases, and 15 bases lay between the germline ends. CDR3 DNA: TGTGCCATCAGTGATTCGAGGGACAAAAGCTCCTACGAGCAGTACTTC. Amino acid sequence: CAISDSRDKSSYEQYF.